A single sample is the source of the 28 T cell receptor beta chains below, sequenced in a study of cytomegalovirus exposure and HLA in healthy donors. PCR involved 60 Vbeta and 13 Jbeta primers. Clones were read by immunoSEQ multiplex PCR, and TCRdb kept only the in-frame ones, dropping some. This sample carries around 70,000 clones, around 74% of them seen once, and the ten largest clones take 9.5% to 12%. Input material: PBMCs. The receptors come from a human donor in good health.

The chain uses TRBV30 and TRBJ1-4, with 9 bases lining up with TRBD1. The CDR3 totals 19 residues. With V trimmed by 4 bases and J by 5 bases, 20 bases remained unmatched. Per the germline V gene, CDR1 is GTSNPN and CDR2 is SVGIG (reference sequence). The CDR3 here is CAWNHLKTGGPRGNEKLFF. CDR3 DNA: TGTGCCTGGAACCATCTTAAGACAGGGGGTCCTAGAGGGAATGAAAAACTGTTTTTT.

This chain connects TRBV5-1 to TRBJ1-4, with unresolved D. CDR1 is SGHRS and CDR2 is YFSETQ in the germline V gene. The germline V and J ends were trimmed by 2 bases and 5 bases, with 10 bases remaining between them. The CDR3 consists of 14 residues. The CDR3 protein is CASSFSAANEKLFF. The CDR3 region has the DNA TGCGCCAGCAGCTTTTCTGCAGCGAATGAAAAACTGTTTTTT.

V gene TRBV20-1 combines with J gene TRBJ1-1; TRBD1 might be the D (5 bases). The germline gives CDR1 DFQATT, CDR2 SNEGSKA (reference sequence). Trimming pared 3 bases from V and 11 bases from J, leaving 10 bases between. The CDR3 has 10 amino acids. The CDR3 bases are TGCAGTGCTAGGGGGGGGGAGGCTTTCTTT. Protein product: CSARGGEAFF.

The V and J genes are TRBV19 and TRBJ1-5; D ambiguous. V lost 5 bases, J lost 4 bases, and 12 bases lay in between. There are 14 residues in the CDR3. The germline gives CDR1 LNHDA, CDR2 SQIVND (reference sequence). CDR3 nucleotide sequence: TGTGCCAGTAGTTGGGCCCCGGGAAATCAGCCCCAGCATTTT. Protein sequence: CASSWAPGNQPQHF.

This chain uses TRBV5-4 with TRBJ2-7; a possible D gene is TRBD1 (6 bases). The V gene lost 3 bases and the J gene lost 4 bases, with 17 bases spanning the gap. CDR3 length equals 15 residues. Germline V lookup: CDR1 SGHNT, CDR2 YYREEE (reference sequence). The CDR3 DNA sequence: TGTGCCAGCAGCTCCGAGTCCAGGGGTCTTTACGAGCAGTACTTC. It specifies CASSSESRGLYEQYF.

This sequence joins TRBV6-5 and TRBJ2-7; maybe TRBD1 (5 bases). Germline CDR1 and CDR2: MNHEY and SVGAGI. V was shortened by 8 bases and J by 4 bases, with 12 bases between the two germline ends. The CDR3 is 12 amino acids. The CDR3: CASSANRYEQYF. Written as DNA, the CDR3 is TGTGCCAGCTCCGCGAACAGGTACGAGCAGTACTTC.

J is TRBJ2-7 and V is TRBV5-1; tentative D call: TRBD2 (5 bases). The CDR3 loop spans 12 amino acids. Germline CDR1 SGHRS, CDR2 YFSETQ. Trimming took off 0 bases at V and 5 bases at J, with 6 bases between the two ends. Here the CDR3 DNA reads TGCGCCAGCAGCTTGGTCGGGAACGAGCAGTACTTC. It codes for CASSLVGNEQYF.

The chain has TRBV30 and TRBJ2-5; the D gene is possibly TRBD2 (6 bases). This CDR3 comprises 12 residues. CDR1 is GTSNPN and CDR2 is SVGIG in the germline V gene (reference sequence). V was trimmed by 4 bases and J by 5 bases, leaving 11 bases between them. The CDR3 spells CAWNPGRETQYF. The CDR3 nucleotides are TGTGCCTGGAACCCAGGGAGGGAGACCCAGTACTTC. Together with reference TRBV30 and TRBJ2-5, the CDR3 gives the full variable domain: SQTIHQWPATLVQPVGSPLSLECTVEGTSNPNLYWYRQAAGRGLQLLFYSVGIGQISSEVPQNLSASRPQDRQFILSSKKLLLSDSGFYLCAWNPGRETQYFGPGTRLLVL.

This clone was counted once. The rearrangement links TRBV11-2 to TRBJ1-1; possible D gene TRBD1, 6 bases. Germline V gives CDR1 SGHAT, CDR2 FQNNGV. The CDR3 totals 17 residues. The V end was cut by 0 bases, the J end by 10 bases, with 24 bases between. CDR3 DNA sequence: TGTGCCAGCAGCTTAGATCCGGAGCAGGGGATATTAAAGGGAGCTTTCTTT. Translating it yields CASSLDPEQGILKGAFF. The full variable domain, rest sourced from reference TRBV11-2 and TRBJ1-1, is EAGVAQSPRYKIIEKRQSVAFWCNPISGHATLYWYQQILGQGPKLLIQFQNNGVVDDSQLPKDRFSAERLKGVDSTLKIQPAKLEDSAVYLCASSLDPEQGILKGAFFGQGTRLTVV.

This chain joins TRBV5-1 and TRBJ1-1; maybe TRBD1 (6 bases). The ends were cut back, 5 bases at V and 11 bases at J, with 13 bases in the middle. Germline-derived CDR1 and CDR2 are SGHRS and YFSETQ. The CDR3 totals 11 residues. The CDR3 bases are TGCGCCAGCAGACAAACAGGGAGCGCTTTCTTT. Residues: CASRQTGSAFF.

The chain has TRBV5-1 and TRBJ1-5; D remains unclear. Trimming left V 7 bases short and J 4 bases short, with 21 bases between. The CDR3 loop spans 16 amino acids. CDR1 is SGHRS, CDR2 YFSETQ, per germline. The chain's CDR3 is CASGEARLTLNQPQHF. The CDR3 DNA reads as TGCGCCAGCGGCGAAGCTCGACTTACCTTGAATCAGCCCCAGCATTTT. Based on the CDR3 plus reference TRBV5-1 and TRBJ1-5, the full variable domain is KAGVTQTPRYLIKTRGQQVTLSCSPISGHRSVSWYQQTPGQGLQFLFEYFSETQRNKGNFPGRFSGRQFSNSRSEMNVSTLELGDSALYLCASGEARLTLNQPQHFGDGTRLSIL.

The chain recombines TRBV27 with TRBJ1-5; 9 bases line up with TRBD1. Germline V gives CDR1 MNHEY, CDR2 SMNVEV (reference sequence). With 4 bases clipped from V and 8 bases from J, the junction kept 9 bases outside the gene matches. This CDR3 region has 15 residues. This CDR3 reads CASSSAGQGREPQHF. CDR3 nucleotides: TGTGCCAGCAGTTCCGCGGGACAGGGTCGGGAGCCCCAGCATTTT.

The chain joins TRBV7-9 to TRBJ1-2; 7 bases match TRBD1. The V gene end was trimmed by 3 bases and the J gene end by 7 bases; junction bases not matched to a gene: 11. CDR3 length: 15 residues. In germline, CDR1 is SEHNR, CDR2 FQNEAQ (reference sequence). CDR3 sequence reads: CASSFVLGTDAGYTF. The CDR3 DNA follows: TGTGCCAGCAGCTTCGTACTTGGGACAGATGCTGGCTACACCTTC.

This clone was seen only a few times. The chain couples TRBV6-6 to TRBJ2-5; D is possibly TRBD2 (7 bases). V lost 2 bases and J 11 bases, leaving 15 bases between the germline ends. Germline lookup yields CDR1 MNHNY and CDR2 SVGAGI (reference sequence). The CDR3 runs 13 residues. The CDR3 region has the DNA TGTGCCAGCAGTTACGCGGGGGCCGGTGAGCAGTACTTC. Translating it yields CASSYAGAGEQYF.

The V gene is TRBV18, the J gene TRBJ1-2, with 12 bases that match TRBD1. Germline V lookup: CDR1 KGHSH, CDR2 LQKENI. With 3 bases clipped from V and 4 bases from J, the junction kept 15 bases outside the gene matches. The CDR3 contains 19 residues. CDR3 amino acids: CASSPSFFRDRGPGYGYTF. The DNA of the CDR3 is TGTGCCAGCTCACCTTCGTTTTTCCGGGACAGGGGGCCGGGCTATGGCTACACCTTC.

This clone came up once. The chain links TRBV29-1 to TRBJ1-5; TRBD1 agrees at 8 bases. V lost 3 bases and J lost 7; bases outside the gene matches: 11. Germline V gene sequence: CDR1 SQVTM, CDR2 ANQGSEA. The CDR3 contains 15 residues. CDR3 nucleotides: TGCAGCGTTGAGGTGGACAGGGATGCTTTCCAGCCCCAGCATTTT. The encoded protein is CSVEVDRDAFQPQHF.

The CDR3 DNA reads as TGTGCCAGCAGCTTTGACAGGGGGATAGGCACCGGGGAGCTGTTTTTT. Translated: CASSFDRGIGTGELFF. The V and J genes are TRBV7-9 and TRBJ2-2, with 9 nucleotides matching TRBD1. CDR3 size: 16 residues. Germline V CDR1 and CDR2: SEHNR, FQNEAQ (reference sequence). The V gene end was trimmed by 3 bases and the J gene end by 4 bases; junction bases not matched to a gene: 6.

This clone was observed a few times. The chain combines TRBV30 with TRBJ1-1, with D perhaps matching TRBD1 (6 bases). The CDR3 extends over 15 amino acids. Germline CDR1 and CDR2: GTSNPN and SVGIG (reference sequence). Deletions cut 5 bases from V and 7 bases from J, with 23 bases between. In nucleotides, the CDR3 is TGTGCCTGGCTATCTGGACAGCGACCACTCTTTGAAGCTTTCTTT. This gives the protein CAWLSGQRPLFEAFF.

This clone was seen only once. The CDR3 region has the DNA TGTGCCAGCAGCGTAGGAGCTAGCGGGAGCCACCTGTACAATGAGCAGTTCTTC. Protein: CASSVGASGSHLYNEQFF. The chain employs TRBV9 and TRBJ2-1, with TRBD2 matching over 10 bases. This CDR3 is 18 amino acids long. The germline CDR1 and CDR2 sequences are SGDLS and YYNGEE. Losses at the gene ends were 0 bases for V and 4 bases for J; bases not matched to a gene: 10.

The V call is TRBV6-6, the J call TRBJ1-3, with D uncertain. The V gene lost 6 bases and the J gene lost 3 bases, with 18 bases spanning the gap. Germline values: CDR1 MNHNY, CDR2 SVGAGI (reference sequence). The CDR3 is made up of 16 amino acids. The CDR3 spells CASSRLVRLDGNTIYF. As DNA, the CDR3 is TGTGCCAGCAGCCGGCTGGTTAGACTCGATGGAAACACCATATATTTT.

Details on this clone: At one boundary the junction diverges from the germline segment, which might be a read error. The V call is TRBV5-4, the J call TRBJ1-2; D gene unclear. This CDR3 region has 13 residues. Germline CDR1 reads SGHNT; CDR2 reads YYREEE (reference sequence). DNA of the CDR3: TGTGCCAGCAGCTTGATATCGAACTATGGCTACCCCTTC. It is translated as CASSLISNYGYPF.

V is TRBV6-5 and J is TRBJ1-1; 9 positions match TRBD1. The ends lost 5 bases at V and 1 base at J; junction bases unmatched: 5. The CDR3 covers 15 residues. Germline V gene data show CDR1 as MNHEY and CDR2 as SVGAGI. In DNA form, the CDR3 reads TGTGCCAGCAGTGCCCCGGGACAGGGGAACACTGAAGCTTTCTTT. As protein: CASSAPGQGNTEAFF.

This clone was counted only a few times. CDR3 coding DNA: TGCGCCAGCAGCCAAGTGGGACAGGGGAAATACGAGCAGTACTTC. Its protein product is CASSQVGQGKYEQYF. This sequence joins TRBV4-1 and TRBJ2-7, with 10 bases aligning to TRBD1. Germline V gene data show CDR1 as MGHRA and CDR2 as YSYEKL. The CDR3 has 15 amino acids. V lost 1 base and J lost 4; bases outside the gene matches: 4.

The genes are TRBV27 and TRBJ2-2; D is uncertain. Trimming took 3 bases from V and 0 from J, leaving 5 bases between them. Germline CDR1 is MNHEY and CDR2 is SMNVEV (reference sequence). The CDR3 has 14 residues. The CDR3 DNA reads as TGTGCCAGCAGTTTTCGGGCGAACACCGGGGAGCTGTTTTTT. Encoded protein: CASSFRANTGELFF.

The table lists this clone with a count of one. This CDR3 is CAWSEGTGYGNTIYF. The DNA of the CDR3 is TGTGCCTGGAGTGAGGGGACAGGCTACGGAAACACCATATATTTT. The genes are TRBV30 and TRBJ1-3, with 8 nucleotides matching TRBD1. The germline V gene encodes CDR1 GTSNPN and CDR2 SVGIG (reference sequence). The length of the CDR3 is 15 residues. With V trimmed by 1 base and J by 4 bases, 6 bases remained unmatched. The full variable domain, completed using reference TRBV30 and TRBJ1-3, is SQTIHQWPATLVQPVGSPLSLECTVEGTSNPNLYWYRQAAGRGLQLLFYSVGIGQISSEVPQNLSASRPQDRQFILSSKKLLLSDSGFYLCAWSEGTGYGNTIYFGEGSWLTVV.

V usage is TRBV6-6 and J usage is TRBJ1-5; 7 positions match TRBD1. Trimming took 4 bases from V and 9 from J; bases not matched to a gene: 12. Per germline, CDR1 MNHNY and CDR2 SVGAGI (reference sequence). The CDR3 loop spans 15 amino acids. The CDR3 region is CASSSIQGDRPPQHF. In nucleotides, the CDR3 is TGTGCCAGCAGTTCAATTCAGGGGGACCGTCCGCCCCAGCATTTT.

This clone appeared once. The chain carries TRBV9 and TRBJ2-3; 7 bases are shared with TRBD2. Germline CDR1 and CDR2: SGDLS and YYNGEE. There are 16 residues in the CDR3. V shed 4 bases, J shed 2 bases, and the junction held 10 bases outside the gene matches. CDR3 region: CASSTRTSTDTDTQYF. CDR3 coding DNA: TGTGCCAGCAGCACGAGGACTAGTACTGACACAGATACGCAGTATTTT.

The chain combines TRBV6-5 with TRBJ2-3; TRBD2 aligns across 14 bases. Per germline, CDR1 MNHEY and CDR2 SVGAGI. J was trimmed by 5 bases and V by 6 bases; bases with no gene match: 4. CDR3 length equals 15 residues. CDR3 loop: CASRAGTSGGDTQYF. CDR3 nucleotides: TGTGCCAGCAGAGCCGGGACTAGCGGGGGAGATACGCAGTATTTT.